This T cell receptor beta chain was sequenced during a study of control samples from healthy donors and cancer patients. About this clone: The junction departs from germline at one end; a sequencing error may be responsible.

Germline CDR1 reads SSHAT; CDR2 reads FNYEAQ (reference sequence). The CDR3 sequence is 16 residues long. Measured with immunoSEQ multiplex PCR; TCRdb has only the in-frame clones, and not every one. The sample yields about 96,000 clones, approximately 95% seen once. This sequence was found in a man aged 18 to 29 in good health. This chain links TRBV7-7 with TRBJ1-5; D unclear. The sample consisted of blood. The CDR3 DNA follows: TGTGCTAGCAGCCCCCTAGGGCAGCGTAGCAATCAGCCCCAGCATTTT. This codes for CASSPLGQRSNQPQHF.